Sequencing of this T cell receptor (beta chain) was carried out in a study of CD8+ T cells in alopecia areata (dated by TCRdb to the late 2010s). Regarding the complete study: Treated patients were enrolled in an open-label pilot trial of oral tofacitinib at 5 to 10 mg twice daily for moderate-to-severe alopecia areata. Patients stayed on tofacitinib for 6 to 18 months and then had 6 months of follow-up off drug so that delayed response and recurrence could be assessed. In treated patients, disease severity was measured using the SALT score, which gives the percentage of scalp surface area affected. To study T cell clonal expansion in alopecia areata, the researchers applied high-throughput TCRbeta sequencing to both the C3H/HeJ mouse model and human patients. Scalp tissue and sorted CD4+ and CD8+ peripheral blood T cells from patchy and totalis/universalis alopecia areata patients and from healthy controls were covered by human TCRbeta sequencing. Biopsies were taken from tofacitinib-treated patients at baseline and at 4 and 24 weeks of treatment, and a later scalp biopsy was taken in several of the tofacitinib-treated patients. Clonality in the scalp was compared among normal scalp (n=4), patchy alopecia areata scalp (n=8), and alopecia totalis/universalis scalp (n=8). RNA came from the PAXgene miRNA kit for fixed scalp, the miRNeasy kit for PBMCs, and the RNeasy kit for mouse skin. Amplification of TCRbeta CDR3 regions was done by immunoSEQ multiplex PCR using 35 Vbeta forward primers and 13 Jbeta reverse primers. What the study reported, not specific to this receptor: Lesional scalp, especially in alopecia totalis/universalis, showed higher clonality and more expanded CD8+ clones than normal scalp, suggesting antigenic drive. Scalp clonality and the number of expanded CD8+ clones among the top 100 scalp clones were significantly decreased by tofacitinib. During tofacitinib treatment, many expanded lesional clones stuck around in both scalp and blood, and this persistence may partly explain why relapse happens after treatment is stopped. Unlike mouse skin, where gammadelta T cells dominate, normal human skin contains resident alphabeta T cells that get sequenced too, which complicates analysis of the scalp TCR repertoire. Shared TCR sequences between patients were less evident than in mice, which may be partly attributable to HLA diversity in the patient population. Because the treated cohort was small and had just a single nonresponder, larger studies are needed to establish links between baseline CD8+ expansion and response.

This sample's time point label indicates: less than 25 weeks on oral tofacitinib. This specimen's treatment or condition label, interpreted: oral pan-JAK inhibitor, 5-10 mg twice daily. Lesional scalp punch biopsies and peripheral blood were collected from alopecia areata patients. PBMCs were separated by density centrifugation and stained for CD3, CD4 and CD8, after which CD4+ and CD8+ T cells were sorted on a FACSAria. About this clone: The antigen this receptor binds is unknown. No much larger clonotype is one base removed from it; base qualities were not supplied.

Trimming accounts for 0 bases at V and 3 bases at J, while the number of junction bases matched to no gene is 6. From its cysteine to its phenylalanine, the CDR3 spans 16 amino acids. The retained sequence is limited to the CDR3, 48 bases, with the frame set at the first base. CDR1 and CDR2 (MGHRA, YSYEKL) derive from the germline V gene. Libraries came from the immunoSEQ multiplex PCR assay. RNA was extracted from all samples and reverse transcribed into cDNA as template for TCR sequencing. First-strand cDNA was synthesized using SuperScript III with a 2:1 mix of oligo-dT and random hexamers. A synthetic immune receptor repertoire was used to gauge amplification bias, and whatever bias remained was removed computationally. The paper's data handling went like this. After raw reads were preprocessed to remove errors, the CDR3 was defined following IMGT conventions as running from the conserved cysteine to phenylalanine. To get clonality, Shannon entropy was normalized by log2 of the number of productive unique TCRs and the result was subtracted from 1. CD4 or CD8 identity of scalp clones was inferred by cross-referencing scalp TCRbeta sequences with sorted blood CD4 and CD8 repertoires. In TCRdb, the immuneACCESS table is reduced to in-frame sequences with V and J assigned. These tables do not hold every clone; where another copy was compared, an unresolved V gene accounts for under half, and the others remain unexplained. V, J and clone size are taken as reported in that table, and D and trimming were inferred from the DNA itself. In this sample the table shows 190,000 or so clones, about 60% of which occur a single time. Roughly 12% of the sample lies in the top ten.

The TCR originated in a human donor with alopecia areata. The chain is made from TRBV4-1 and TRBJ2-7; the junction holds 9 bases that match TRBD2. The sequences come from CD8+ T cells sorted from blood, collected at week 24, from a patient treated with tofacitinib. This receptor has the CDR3 CASSQDSLAGYYEQYF. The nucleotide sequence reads TGCGCCAGCAGCCAAGATTCTCTAGCGGGATACTACGAGCAGTACTTC.